This T cell receptor beta chain comes out of a study of blood T cell repertoires in COVID-19. CDR3 length equals 17 residues. Assay: immunoSEQ multiplex PCR; the TCRdb copy retains only in-frame clones and omits some. Here the sample spans roughly 91,000 clones, around 83% being singletons. The sample comprised peripheral blood. The chain carries TRBV21-1 and TRBJ2-1; the DNA was not compared with TRBD2, the D call given in the table. TRBV21-1 is listed as a pseudogene. The source of this sequence is a man in his 70s with active or convalescent COVID-19. CDR3 amino acids: CASSKIRGTSGYNEQFF. The CDR3 region has the DNA TGTGCCAGCAGCAAAATTCGCGGGACTAGCGGGTACAATGAGCAGTTCTTC.